Listed below are T cell receptor beta chains from one sample, sequenced in a study of blood T cell repertoires in COVID-19. Data came from immunoSEQ multiplex PCR; TCRdb stores just in-frame clones and leaves some out. This sample has about 200,000 clones, with about nine tenths found just once. Sequencing was carried out using peripheral blood. Receptors originate from a man aged 18-30 years with active or convalescent COVID-19. CDR3s include the opening cysteine and the closing phenylalanine or tryptophan. Each record gives: V gene, J gene, CDR3 protein.

>TRBV7-9|TRBJ2-7
CASSFFPRDTSYEQYF
>TRBV6-6|TRBJ2-7
CASTGVSDEQYF
>TRBV27|TRBJ2-7
CASSIQGAPSYEQYF
>TRBV7-9|TRBJ2-7
CASSLAGGPYEQYF
>TRBV10-3|TRBJ2-2
CAIAGQGNTGELFF
>TRBV6-5|TRBJ2-7
CASRAGLSSYEQYF
>TRBV5-1|TRBJ1-2
CASSWDRGDGYTF
>TRBV4-2|TRBJ1-5
CASSQGGGQYSNQPQHF
>TRBV6-1|TRBJ2-7
CASSENPKEQYF
>TRBV4-1|TRBJ1-1
CASSQDLRESTEAFF
>TRBV7-4|TRBJ2-7
CASSLAPFWREPYEQYF
>TRBV28|TRBJ2-5
CASSPGGTDEETQYF
>TRBV24-1|TRBJ1-1
CATSIGTGGVNTEAFF
>TRBV18|TRBJ2-2
CASSQYQRSSGSGIDTGELFF
>TRBV11-3|TRBJ2-3
CASSLGGGTTDTQYF
>TRBV5-5|TRBJ2-7
CASSRRLAGNYEQYF
>TRBV7-9|TRBJ2-1
CASSLEGGYSYNEQFF
>TRBV19|TRBJ1-5
CASTWDRGNQPQHF
>TRBV6-5|TRBJ1-4
CASSYSGGVWEKLFF
>TRBV24-1|TRBJ2-5
CATSGKDWGQETQYF
>TRBV29-1|TRBJ2-5
CSVEPQGWETQYF
>TRBV5-4|TRBJ2-1
CASSRTRGRNEQFF
>TRBV9|TRBJ1-2
CASSPQSGFNYGYTF
>TRBV5-1|TRBJ1-3
CASSLGGSSGNTIYF
>TRBV7-9|TRBJ1-3
CASTDRASGNTIYF
>TRBV5-1|TRBJ2-1
CASRGNRVNEQFF
>TRBV6-6|TRBJ1-6
CASSYSSSGSPLHF
>TRBV5-1|TRBJ2-3
CASSLTGFRESTQYF
>TRBV7-2|TRBJ1-1
CASSYDKDTEAFF
>TRBV18|TRBJ2-1
CASSSRGTSGRSSYNEQFF
>TRBV5-1|TRBJ1-1
CASLDRGETEAFF
>TRBV4-1|TRBJ2-7
CASSQVYLGTPAYEQYF
>TRBV28|TRBJ1-6
CASRPSERRSPLHF
>TRBV24-1|TRBJ2-7
CATRAGQAGHEQYF